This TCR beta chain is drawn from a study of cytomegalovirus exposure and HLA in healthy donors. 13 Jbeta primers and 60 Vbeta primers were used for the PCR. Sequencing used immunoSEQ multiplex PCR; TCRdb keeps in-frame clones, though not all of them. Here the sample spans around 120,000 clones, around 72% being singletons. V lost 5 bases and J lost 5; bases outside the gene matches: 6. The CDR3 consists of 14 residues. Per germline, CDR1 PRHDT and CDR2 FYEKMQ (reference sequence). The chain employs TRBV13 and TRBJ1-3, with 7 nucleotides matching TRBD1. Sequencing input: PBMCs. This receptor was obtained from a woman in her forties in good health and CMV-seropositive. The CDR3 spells CASSLRQGRNTIYF. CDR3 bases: TGTGCCAGCAGCCTTCGACAGGGAAGAAACACCATATATTTT. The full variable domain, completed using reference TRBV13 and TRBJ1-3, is AAGVIQSPRHLIKEKRETATLKCYPIPRHDTVYWYQQGPGQDPQFLISFYEKMQSDKGSIPDRFSAQQFSDYHSELNMSSLELGDSALYFCASSLRQGRNTIYFGEGSWLTVV.